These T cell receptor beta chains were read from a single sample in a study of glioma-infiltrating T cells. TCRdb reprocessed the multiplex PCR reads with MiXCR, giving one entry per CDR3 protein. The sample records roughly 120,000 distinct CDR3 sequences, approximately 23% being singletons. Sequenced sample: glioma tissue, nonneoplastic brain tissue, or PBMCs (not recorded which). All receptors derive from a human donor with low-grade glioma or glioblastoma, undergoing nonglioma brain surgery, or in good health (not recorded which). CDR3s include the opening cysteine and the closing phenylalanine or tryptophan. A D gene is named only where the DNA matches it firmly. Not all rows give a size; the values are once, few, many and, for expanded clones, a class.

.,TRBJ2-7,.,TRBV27,CASSLLHGLYREQYF,TGTGCCAGCAGCTTACTACATGGACTTTATCGCGAGCAGTACTTC
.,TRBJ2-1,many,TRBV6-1,CASRTDSYNEQFF,TGTGCCAGCAGGACAGACAGCTACAATGAGCAGTTCTTC
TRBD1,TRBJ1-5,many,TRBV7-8,CASSLSTGPREPQHF,TGTGCCAGCAGCTTATCGACAGGGCCCCGTGAGCCCCAGCATTTT
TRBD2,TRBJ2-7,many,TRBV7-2,CASSFRKTSTNEQYF,TGTGCCAGCAGCTTTCGGAAGACTAGCACAAACGAGCAGTACTTC
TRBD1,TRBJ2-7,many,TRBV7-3,CASSFSGTGSYEQYF,TGTGCCAGCAGCTTCTCCGGGACAGGGTCCTACGAGCAGTACTTC
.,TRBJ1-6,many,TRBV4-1,CASSQVGVYNSPLHF,TGCGCCAGCAGCCAAGTGGGGGTCTATAATTCACCCCTCCACTTT
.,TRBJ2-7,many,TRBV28,CASSVHQSDLEQYF,TGTGCCAGCAGTGTGCACCAGAGTGATCTGGAGCAGTACTTC
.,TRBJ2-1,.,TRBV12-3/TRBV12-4,CASRTLGNNEQFF,TGTGCCAGCAGGACCCTAGGGAACAATGAGCAGTTCTTC
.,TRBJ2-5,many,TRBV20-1,CSASARETQYF,TGCAGTGCTAGTGCGCGAGAGACCCAGTACTTC
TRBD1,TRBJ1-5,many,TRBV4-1,CASSQAGTGSNQPQHF,TGCGCCAGCAGCCAGGCCGGGACAGGGTCAAATCAGCCCCAGCATTTT
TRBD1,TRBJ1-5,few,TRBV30,CAWSATRDSLSRPQHF,TGTGCCTGGAGTGCAACTCGGGACAGCCTCTCTCGGCCCCAGCATTTT
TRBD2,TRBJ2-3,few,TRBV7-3,CASSSNSGRGTDTQYF,TGTGCCAGCAGCTCAAATAGCGGGAGGGGCACAGATACGCAGTATTTT
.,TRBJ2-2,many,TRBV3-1,CASSQEWSGELFF,TGTGCCAGCAGCCAAGAATGGTCTGGGGAGCTGTTTTTT
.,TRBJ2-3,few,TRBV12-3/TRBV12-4,CASSFNPDTDTQYF,TGTGCCAGCAGTTTCAACCCTGACACAGATACGCAGTATTTT
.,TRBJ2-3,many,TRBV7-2,CASSFQDGFTDTQYF,TGTGCCAGCAGCTTTCAGGACGGTTTCACAGATACGCAGTATTTT
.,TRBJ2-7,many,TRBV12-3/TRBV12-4,CASSSRGSYEQYF,TGTGCCAGCAGTTCTCGAGGGTCCTACGAGCAGTACTTC
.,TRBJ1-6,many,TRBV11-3,CASSSTRNNSPLHF,TGTGCCAGCAGCTCTACCAGGAACAATTCACCCCTCCACTTT
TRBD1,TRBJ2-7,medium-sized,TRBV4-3,CASSQEWTGGYEQYF,TGCGCCAGCAGCCAAGAGTGGACAGGGGGCTACGAGCAGTACTTC
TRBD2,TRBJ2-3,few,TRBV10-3,CAISESTSGNTDTQYF,TGTGCCATCAGTGAGTCGACTAGCGGGAACACAGATACGCAGTATTTT
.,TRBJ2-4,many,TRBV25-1,CASSEYGGMDIQYF,TGTGCCAGCAGTGAATATGGAGGGATGGACATTCAGTACTTC
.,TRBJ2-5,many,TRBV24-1,CATSDSHQETQYF,TGTGCCACCAGTGATTCCCATCAAGAGACCCAGTACTTC
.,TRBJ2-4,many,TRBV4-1,CASSQFGLNLAKNIQYF,TGCGCCAGCAGCCAATTCGGACTTAACTTAGCCAAAAACATTCAGTACTTC
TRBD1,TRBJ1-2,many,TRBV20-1,CSATFTGGYGYTF,TGCAGTGCTACCTTCACAGGGGGCTATGGCTACACCTTC
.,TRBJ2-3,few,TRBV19,CASKGQGTDTQYF,TGTGCCAGTAAAGGCCAGGGCACAGATACGCAGTATTTT
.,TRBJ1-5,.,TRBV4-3,CASSQDRAGGNQPQHF,TGCGCCAGCAGCCAAGATCGGGCAGGTGGCAATCAGCCCCAGCATTTT
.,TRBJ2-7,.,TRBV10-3,CAISEGDSYEQYF,TGTGCCATCAGTGAAGGGGATTCCTACGAGCAGTACTTC
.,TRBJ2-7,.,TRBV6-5,CASSIRTGEQYF,TGTGCCAGCAGTATTAGGACGGGGGAGCAGTACTTC
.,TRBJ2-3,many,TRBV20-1,CSASLGGTDTQYF,TGCAGTGCTAGTCTCGGGGGCACAGATACGCAGTATTTT
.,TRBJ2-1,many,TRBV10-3,CAISEASVRDNEQFF,TGTGCCATCAGTGAAGCTAGCGTCAGGGACAATGAGCAGTTCTTC
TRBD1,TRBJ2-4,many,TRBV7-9,CASSPPGQGKNIQYF,TGTGCCAGCAGCCCACCGGGACAGGGGAAAAACATTCAGTACTTC
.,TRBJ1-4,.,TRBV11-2,CASSLFSQGASNEKLFF,TGTGCCAGCAGCTTATTTTCTCAAGGGGCTTCGAATGAAAAACTGTTTTTT
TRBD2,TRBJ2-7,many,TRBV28,CASSFPTSGKDLSYEQYF,TGTGCCAGCAGCTTCCCGACTAGCGGGAAGGACCTATCCTACGAGCAGTACTTC
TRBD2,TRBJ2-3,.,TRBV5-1,CASSWGLAGFTDTQYF,TGCGCCAGCAGCTGGGGACTAGCGGGATTCACAGATACGCAGTATTTT
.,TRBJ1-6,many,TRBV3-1,CASSQEGPGASLHF,TGTGCCAGCAGCCAAGAGGGCCCGGGGGCGTCCCTCCACTTT
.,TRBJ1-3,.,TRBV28,CASSLYRVEGNTIYF,TGTGCCAGCAGTTTATACCGGGTCGAGGGAAACACCATATATTTT
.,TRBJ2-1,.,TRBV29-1,CSVGRRNEQFF,TGCAGCGTGGGTCGGCGGAATGAGCAGTTCTTC
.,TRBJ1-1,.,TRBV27,CVSGLLMNTEAFF,TGTGTCAGCGGTTTACTCATGAACACTGAAGCTTTCTTT
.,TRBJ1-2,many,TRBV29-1,CSVVESAANYGYTF,TGCAGCGTTGTCGAGTCGGCAGCTAACTATGGCTACACCTTC
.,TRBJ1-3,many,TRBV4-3,CASSLGGSGNTIYF,TGCGCCAGCAGCCTGGGGGGCTCTGGAAACACCATATATTTT
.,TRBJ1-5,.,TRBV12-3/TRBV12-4,CARRAFRGRPPPPF,TGTGCCCGCCGTGCGTTCCGGGGGCGTCCGCCCCCGCCTTTT
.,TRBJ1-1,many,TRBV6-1,CASNPVTEAFF,TGTGCCAGCAATCCGGTTACTGAAGCTTTCTTT
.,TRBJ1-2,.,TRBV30,CAWSYTRNYGYTF,TGTGCCTGGAGTTATACAAGAAACTATGGCTACACCTTC
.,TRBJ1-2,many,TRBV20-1,CSARDRGAGYGYTF,TGCAGTGCTAGAGATAGGGGGGCCGGCTATGGCTACACCTTC
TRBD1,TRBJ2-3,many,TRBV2,CASNRDRDTDTQYF,TGTGCCAGTAACCGGGACAGGGACACAGATACGCAGTATTTT
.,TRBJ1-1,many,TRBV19,CASSTEVGAAFF,TGTGCCAGTAGTACGGAAGTTGGGGCAGCTTTCTTT
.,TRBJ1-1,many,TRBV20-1,CSARGPWGLDTEAFF,TGCAGTGCTAGAGGACCTTGGGGGTTGGACACTGAAGCTTTCTTT
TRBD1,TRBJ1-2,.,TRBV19,CTSSTQGQGYGYGYTF,TGTACCAGTAGTACCCAGGGACAGGGATACGGCTATGGCTACACCTTC
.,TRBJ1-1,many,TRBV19,CASIPPGVTEAFF,TGTGCCAGTATCCCCCCCGGGGTCACTGAAGCTTTCTTT
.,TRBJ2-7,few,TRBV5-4,CASSWGFPGPYEQYF,TGTGCCAGCAGCTGGGGATTCCCGGGCCCCTACGAGCAGTACTTC
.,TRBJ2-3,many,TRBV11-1,CASSLSGPPDTQYF,TGTGCCAGCAGCTTGTCGGGACCCCCAGATACGCAGTATTTT
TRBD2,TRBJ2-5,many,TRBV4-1,CASSHPGGLQETQYF,TGCGCCAGCAGCCATCCGGGAGGGCTCCAAGAGACCCAGTACTTC
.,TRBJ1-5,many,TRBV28,CASSFPGGNQPQHF,TGTGCCAGCAGTTTCCCGGGGGGCAATCAGCCCCAGCATTTT
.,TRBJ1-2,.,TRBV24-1,CATSERTRRGSYTF,TGTGCCACCAGTGAACGGACACGTCGCGGCAGCTACACCTTC
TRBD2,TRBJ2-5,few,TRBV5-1,CASSSLAGPTQETQYF,TGCGCCAGCAGCTCCCTAGCGGGACCTACCCAAGAGACCCAGTACTTC
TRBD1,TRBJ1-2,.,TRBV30,CAWTTGGPFYGYTF,TGTGCCTGGACCACAGGGGGGCCCTTCTATGGCTACACCTTC